Reported below is one T cell receptor (beta chain). Its antigen is not identified. The data derive from a study of cytomegalovirus exposure and HLA in healthy donors. General study findings and limits: Clonal expansion, a later analysis showed, was greater in HLA-associated TCR beta chains than in equally common others.

Vbeta (60) and Jbeta (13) primers were used in the PCR. Only in-frame clones appear in the TCRdb table, and some are missing; sequencing was by immunoSEQ multiplex PCR. The table has around 180,000 clones, approximately 78% seen once. Looked up from germline, CDR1 is SGHTA and CDR2 is FQGNSA. There are 12 residues in the CDR3. The J segment lost 9 bases and the V segment lost 5 bases, leaving 3 bases of the junction unmatched. What was sequenced was PBMCs. The receptor was isolated from a woman aged 50 to 60 in good health and CMV-seropositive. The chain uses TRBV7-2 and TRBJ2-1; 8 bases agree with TRBD1. CDR3 amino acids: CASSRQGFEQFF. The DNA of the CDR3 is TGTGCCAGCAGCCGACAGGGGTTTGAGCAGTTCTTC.